Described below is a single T cell receptor beta chain sequence and its context. The specificity of this receptor is unknown. Base qualities are not provided; no much larger clone lies one nucleotide away. This specimen comes from a study of cytomegalovirus exposure and HLA in healthy donors (dated 2017 in TCRdb). Concerning the study at large: According to a later analysis, the 110 or so validation repertoires were produced on the same platform as the 600 to 850 repertoires of the first cohort. The study was designed to test whether signatures of past pathogen exposure could be identified by cataloging public T cell receptors. Besides the first cohort of approximately 670 subjects, a separate validation cohort made up of 120 different subjects was used. High-throughput TCR immunosequencing, statistical association of individual TCRs with disease status, and machine learning were combined to predict cytomegalovirus infection status. Paper-wide results and their limitations: The validation cohort had no HLA typing available for a later analysis, so co-occurrence within that cohort was assessed over all 120 or so repertoires. The study gave a list of 150 to 200 TCR beta chains associated with cytomegalovirus. In a later analysis, TCRs clustered in the first cohort were found to also tend to co-occur in the roughly 110 validation repertoires, with about 93% of cluster scores above 0. The authors suggested that the approach could potentially be extended to other disease states and immunological phenotypes. The classifier was reported to diagnose cytomegalovirus status with high specificity and sensitivity in both the original cohort and the validation cohort. Across donors, most TCR sequences were observed very rarely, whereas some public TCRs were present in many individuals. In vitro tests confirmed that a few of the cytomegalovirus-associated TCR beta chains recognize cytomegalovirus antigens.

CDR1 and CDR2, per the germline V gene (reference sequence), are GTSNPN and SVGIG. The V end gives up 4 bases and the J end 4 bases, leaving 6 bases in the junction not matched to a gene. Counted from cysteine to phenylalanine, this CDR3 has 14 amino acids. The sequence is cut down to CDR3 DNA, 42 bases in frame from base 1. Libraries were prepared through the immunoSEQ multiplex PCR assay. In the paper's pipeline: A statistical classification framework was built for diagnosing cytomegalovirus status from the catalog of TCR beta chain sequences. TCRdb limited this immuneACCESS table to in-frame rearrangements with V and J called. A share of clones is missing; checked studies link under half to unresolved V genes, and the rest is unexplained. V and J calls and clone size follow that table, whereas D and trimming were derived from the DNA. This sample is represented by over 150,000 clones; 65% to 90% of them were singletons. About a fifth of the sample is in the top ten clones.

Separate from the approximately 670-subject first cohort, the validation cohort of 90 to 150 subjects was the group to which the donors belonged. The chain is encoded by TRBV30 joined to TRBJ2-7; 11 nucleotides in the junction match TRBD2. The source of this sequence is a man younger than 30 in good health and CMV-seropositive. Sequencing was carried out using PBMCs. This receptor has the CDR3 CAWNLAGGVYEQYF. The bases read TGTGCCTGGAATCTAGCGGGAGGCGTTTACGAGCAGTACTTC.